Only a few counts were recorded for the clone carrying this TCR beta chain. This entry belongs to a study of T cells in tumors after PD-1 blockade. The method was immunoSEQ multiplex PCR; TCRdb's version includes in-frame clones alone and lacks a portion of them. Among about 20,000 clones listed, around 80% were seen once. The germline V and J ends were trimmed by 4 bases and 8 bases, with 14 bases remaining between them. CDR1 is SEHNR, CDR2 FQNEAQ, per germline (reference sequence). The CDR3 loop spans 14 amino acids. The sample was PBMCs, taken before anti-PD-1 treatment. The rearrangement links TRBV7-9 to TRBJ1-4; no reliable D call. This receptor was identified in a human donor with basal cell carcinoma. The DNA for the CDR3 is TGTGCCAGCAGCTATGCGGCGGGGAACGAAAAACTGTTTTTT. It specifies CASSYAAGNEKLFF. The variable domain in full, completed from reference TRBV7-9 and TRBJ1-4, reads DTGVSQNPRHKITKRGQNVTFRCDPISEHNRLYWYRQTLGQGPEFLTYFQNEAQLEKSRLLSDRFSAERPKGSFSTLEIQRTEQGDSAMYLCASSYAAGNEKLFFGSGTQLSVL.